This T cell receptor beta chain is from a study of beta chain features in type 1 diabetes. In the study overall: When patients were set against healthy donors, age, gender and cell yields were similar. In all, approximately 110 million sorted cells from all samples were analyzed.

Purity exceeded 98% in all sorted populations. The CDR3 consists of 14 residues. Germline V gene sequence: CDR1 MNHNS, CDR2 SASEGT. Trimming left V 6 bases short and J 9 bases short, with 18 bases between. Every bit of the isolated RNA underwent reverse transcription, so sequencing read expressed TCRB transcripts. Sequenced by immunoSEQ multiplex PCR; TCRdb stores in-frame clones only, minus some. The sample has roughly 500,000 clones; 10% to 12% are singletons. The TCR originated in a woman aged 18-29 years in good health. Sample: naive CD4+ T cells from blood. The chain joins TRBV6-1 to TRBJ2-1; perhaps TRBD1 as D (6 bases). The DNA for the CDR3 is TGTGCCAGCAGCACTACTGGGACAATTGGTGAGCAGTTCTTC. It encodes CASSTTGTIGEQFF.